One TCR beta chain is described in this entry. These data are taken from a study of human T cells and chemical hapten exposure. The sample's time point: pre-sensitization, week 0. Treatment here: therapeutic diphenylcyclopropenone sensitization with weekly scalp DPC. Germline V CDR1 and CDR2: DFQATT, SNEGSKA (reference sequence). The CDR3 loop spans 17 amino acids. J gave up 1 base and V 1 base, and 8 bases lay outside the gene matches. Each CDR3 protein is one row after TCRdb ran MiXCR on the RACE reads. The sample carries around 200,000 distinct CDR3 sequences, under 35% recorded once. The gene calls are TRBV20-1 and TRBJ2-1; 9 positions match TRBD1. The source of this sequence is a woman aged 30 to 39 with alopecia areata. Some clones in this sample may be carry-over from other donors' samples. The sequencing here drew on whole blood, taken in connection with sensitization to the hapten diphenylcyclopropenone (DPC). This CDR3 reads CSARVTGGGPSYNEQFF. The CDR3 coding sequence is TGCAGTGCTAGAGTAACAGGGGGCGGACCGTCCTACAATGAGCAGTTCTTC.